The clone carrying this T cell receptor (beta chain) was detected only a few times. Antigen unknown. The data are from a study of CD8+ T cells in alopecia areata. General observations from the study: On tofacitinib, scalp and blood still held many of the expanded lesional clones. Mice showed clearer TCR sharing than patients did, a gap that was possibly HLA-related.

Indicated treatment: oral pan-JAK inhibitor, 5-10 mg twice daily. The germline CDR1 and CDR2 sequences are SGHDN and FVKESK. The CDR3 extends over 14 amino acids. Trimming stripped 1 base from V and 3 bases from J, with 9 bases between. In each case, RNA was isolated and then reverse transcribed into cDNA as the sequencing template. The repertoire was sequenced with immunoSEQ multiplex PCR; TCRdb's copy has only in-frame clones and lacks some. The table records around 180,000 clones, 64% of them present only once. The sample here was CD4+ T cells sorted from blood, taken around week 47, from a patient treated with tofacitinib. This TCR derives from a human donor with alopecia areata. The V call is TRBV14, the J call TRBJ2-5; tentatively, D is TRBD1 (5 bases). The CDR3 region has the DNA TGTGCCAGCAGCCAAGCAGGACAAAAAGAGACCCAGTACTTC. It translates to CASSQAGQKETQYF.